Shown below are 22 T cell receptor beta chains from a single sample sequenced in a study of blood T cell repertoires in COVID-19 (dated by TCRdb to the early 2020s). The library came from the immunoSEQ multiplex PCR assay. The table comes from immuneACCESS by way of TCRdb, which keeps in-frame sequences with V and J called. Part of the clones is missing from these tables; in studies checked, under half for an unresolved V gene and the rest for unknown reasons. The table for this sample lists 150,000 to 200,000 clones; 80% to 85% of them were counted only once. The top ten clonotypes cover over 10% of the sample. Sequenced material: PBMCs or T cells enriched from blood (not recorded which). These receptor sequences come from a woman aged 55-75 years who had recovered from COVID-19.

The chain recombines TRBV18 with TRBJ1-2; the match to TRBD1 covers 7 bases. The CDR3 has 15 residues. Germline V gene sequence: CDR1 KGHSH, CDR2 LQKENI. After removal of 0 bases from V and 2 bases from J, the junction contained 3 bases not matched to a gene. In DNA, the CDR3 is TGTGCCAGCTCACCACCCTCGACAGGGAACTATGGCTACACCTTC. As protein: CASSPPSTGNYGYTF.

The chain employs TRBV29-1 and TRBJ2-3; weak D call: TRBD2 (6 bases). Germline lookup yields CDR1 SQVTM and CDR2 ANQGSEA. This CDR3 region has 14 residues. The germline V and J ends were trimmed by 4 bases and 2 bases, with 13 bases remaining between them. CDR3: CSVAPRRDTDTQYF. Here the CDR3 DNA reads TGCAGCGTTGCTCCGCGGAGGGACACAGATACGCAGTATTTT.

V is TRBV12-3 or TRBV12-4 and J is TRBJ2-2; 11 bases agree with TRBD1. J gave up 9 bases and V 6 bases, and 3 bases lay outside the gene matches. The CDR3 sequence is 13 residues long. DNA of the CDR3: TGTGCCAGCAGAGGACAGGGGGCCTGGGAGCTGTTTTTT. Its protein product is CASRGQGAWELFF.

V gene TRBV18 combines with J gene TRBJ1-3; D unresolved. The CDR3 runs 15 residues. From germline, CDR1 is KGHSH and CDR2 LQKENI. Trimming took off 8 bases at V and 0 bases at J, with 14 bases between the two ends. The CDR3 DNA is TGTGCCAGCCAGAATCTCGCAGACTCTGGAAACACCATATATTTT. This gives the protein CASQNLADSGNTIYF.

This rearrangement joins TRBV7-6 to TRBJ1-5; TRBD1 is a possible D gene (6 bases). CDR3 size: 15 residues. CDR1 and CDR2 (germline): SGHVS, FNYEAQ. Trimming shortened V by 2 bases and J by 9 bases, and 17 bases separated the two germline ends. CDR3 nucleotide sequence: TGTGCCAGCAGCTTATCAGGGGTAGGGGTTTGGCCCCAGCATTTT. It yields the protein CASSLSGVGVWPQHF.

The chain links TRBV2 to TRBJ2-6; 7 bases are shared with TRBD1. CDR1 SNHLY and CDR2 FYNNEI come from the germline V gene. J gave up 4 bases and V 5 bases, and 5 bases lay outside the gene matches. This CDR3 has 15 residues. The CDR3 nucleotides are TGTGCCAGCAGTAAAGGGGGCTACGGGGCCAACGTCCTGACTTTC. Its protein product is CASSKGGYGANVLTF.

V usage is TRBV7-9 and J usage is TRBJ2-2; TRBD1 might be the D (6 bases). Germline V gene data show CDR1 as SEHNR and CDR2 as FQNEAQ (reference sequence). Trimming removed 9 bases at V and 0 bases at J, with 11 bases between. The CDR3 extends over 14 amino acids. The DNA for the CDR3 is TGTGCCAGGGGAACAGGGACGAACACCGGGGAGCTGTTTTTT. Translated, it gives CARGTGTNTGELFF.

The chain joins TRBV29-1 to TRBJ1-2, with D possibly matching TRBD1 (5 bases). Germline CDR1 reads SQVTM; CDR2 reads ANQGSEA. CDR3 length: 13 residues. Trimming stripped 6 bases from V and 1 base from J, with 12 bases between. CDR3 region: CSVLIQGNYGYTF. The CDR3 DNA reads TGCAGCGTCTTGATCCAGGGTAACTATGGCTACACCTTC.

The rearrangement links TRBV30 to TRBJ1-2; D gene ambiguous. The V and J ends lost 0 bases and 8 bases respectively, with 7 bases between them. The CDR3 spans 11 residues. Germline V gene lookup returns CDR1 GTSNPN and CDR2 SVGIG (reference sequence). The CDR3 sequence: CAWSVLGGYTF. As DNA, the CDR3 is TGTGCCTGGAGTGTACTAGGAGGCTACACCTTC.

This chain links TRBV2 with TRBJ2-3; D perhaps matches TRBD1 (5 bases). From germline, CDR1 is SNHLY and CDR2 FYNNEI. Trimming pared 8 bases from V and 0 bases from J, leaving 15 bases between. CDR3 length: 15 amino acids. The CDR3 sequence: CASAKQGLSTDTQYF. CDR3 nucleotide sequence: TGTGCCAGCGCGAAGCAGGGTCTTAGCACAGATACGCAGTATTTT.

This clone turned up a few times. The V call is TRBV2, the J call TRBJ2-5, with D tentatively TRBD2 (6 bases). V shed 2 bases and J shed 4 bases, with 17 bases lying between them. Germline V gives CDR1 SNHLY, CDR2 FYNNEI. The CDR3 loop spans 16 amino acids. The CDR3 reads CASSELGLTRGETQYF. DNA of the CDR3: TGTGCCAGCAGTGAACTGGGACTCACAAGAGGAGAGACCCAGTACTTC.

This rearrangement joins TRBV5-1 to TRBJ2-6, with 11 nucleotides matching TRBD2. Unmatched junction bases numbered 12, after V lost 7 bases and J lost 3 bases. Germline V gene data show CDR1 as SGHRS and CDR2 as YFSETQ. CDR3 length equals 18 residues. CDR3 residues: CASRTSGGSGSGANVLTF. In nucleotides, the CDR3 is TGCGCCAGCCGTACTAGCGGGGGTTCTGGCAGTGGGGCCAACGTCCTGACTTTC. Combining the CDR3 with reference TRBV5-1 and TRBJ2-6 gives the whole variable domain KAGVTQTPRYLIKTRGQQVTLSCSPISGHRSVSWYQQTPGQGLQFLFEYFSETQRNKGNFPGRFSGRQFSNSRSEMNVSTLELGDSALYLCASRTSGGSGSGANVLTFGAGSRLTVL.

This clone was recorded once. This chain connects TRBV4-2 to TRBJ2-3; TRBD2 agrees at 10 bases. Germline V gives CDR1 LGHNA, CDR2 YNFKEQ. This CDR3 region has 16 residues. Trimming at V came to 0 bases and at J to 5 bases, leaving 5 bases not matched to a gene. For the CDR3, the DNA is TGTGCCAGCAGCCAAGAACTAGCGGGAAATCGAGATACGCAGTATTTT. It codes for CASSQELAGNRDTQYF.

The genes are TRBV5-1 and TRBJ1-5; 7 positions match TRBD1. V gave up 1 base and J gave up 7 bases; unmatched junction bases: 5. The CDR3 spans 14 residues. Looked up from germline, CDR1 is SGHRS and CDR2 is YFSETQ. The CDR3 DNA follows: TGCGCCAGCAGCTTGTTAGGGGGCGCGCAGCCCCAGCATTTT. This sequence encodes CASSLLGGAQPQHF.

V usage is TRBV5-1 and J usage is TRBJ2-5, with D perhaps TRBD1 (6 bases). The length of the CDR3 is 13 residues. The ends were cut back, 2 bases at V and 5 bases at J, with 10 bases in the middle. Germline assignment: CDR1 SGHRS and CDR2 YFSETQ. In DNA, the CDR3 is TGCGCCAGCAGCTTTTGGGGGCGGGAGACCCAGTACTTC. It translates to CASSFWGRETQYF.

The chain has TRBV18 and TRBJ2-1, with D perhaps TRBD2 (7 bases). The germline V gene has CDR1 KGHSH and CDR2 LQKENI. The CDR3 has 16 amino acids. V was clipped by 1 base and J by 0 bases, with 10 bases between them. CDR3 amino acids: CASSPLGGPSYNEQFF. DNA for the CDR3: TGTGCCAGCTCACCACTCGGGGGGCCCTCCTACAATGAGCAGTTCTTC.

This clone was counted only a few times. The junction differs from germline at one of its ends, possibly a read error. The same CDR3 can be traced to other DNA sequences in this sample. The chain is built from TRBV2 and TRBJ1-5; TRBD1 agrees at 12 bases. From germline, CDR1 is SNHLY and CDR2 FYNNEI. This CDR3 spans 14 amino acids. CDR3: CASSGTGGNQPQHF. The CDR3 region has the DNA TGTGCCAGCAGCGGGACAGGGGGCAACCAGCCCCAGCATTTT.

The chain recombines TRBV2 with TRBJ1-6; no reliable D call. Deletions cut 8 bases from V and 9 bases from J, with 17 bases between. CDR3 length equals 14 residues. The germline V gene has CDR1 SNHLY and CDR2 FYNNEI. The CDR3 region is CASGTGSSSSPLHF. The DNA of the CDR3 is TGTGCCAGCGGAACCGGGTCCTCAAGTTCACCCCTCCACTTT.

This clone came up once. This chain connects TRBV7-9 to TRBJ1-3, with 7 bases lining up with TRBD1. The J segment lost 4 bases and the V segment lost 5 bases, leaving 5 bases of the junction unmatched. The CDR3 contains 14 residues. The germline V gene encodes CDR1 SEHNR and CDR2 FQNEAQ (reference sequence). The CDR3 region has the DNA TGTGCCAGCAGCGTAACAGGGGCCGGAAACACCATATATTTT. It specifies CASSVTGAGNTIYF.

This clone was picked up one time. The chain has TRBV14 and TRBJ2-5; D might be TRBD1 (5 bases). The CDR3 length is 14 residues. Trimming pared 6 bases from V and 1 base from J, leaving 12 bases between. The germline gives CDR1 SGHDN, CDR2 FVKESK. The CDR3 DNA reads as TGTGCCAGCAGTCCACGACAGTTCCAAGAGACCCAGTACTTC. It codes for CASSPRQFQETQYF.

J is TRBJ1-2 and V is TRBV30; a possible D gene is TRBD1 (5 bases). Trimming took 2 bases from V and 4 from J, leaving 20 bases between them. The germline CDR1 and CDR2 sequences are GTSNPN and SVGIG (reference sequence). This CDR3 is built from 16 residues. The CDR3 DNA is TGTGCCTGGAGTCCCCGGCGGGGGTGGTTCTCCTATGGCTACACCTTC. Encoded protein: CAWSPRRGWFSYGYTF.

This clone was observed a few times. The rearrangement links TRBV7-9 to TRBJ2-1; D perhaps matches TRBD1 (6 bases). Germline CDR1 SEHNR, CDR2 FQNEAQ (reference sequence). This CDR3 is 15 amino acids long. The V end lost 3 bases, the J end lost 2 bases, and 11 bases lay between the germline ends. The CDR3 DNA follows: TGTGCCAGCAGCTTGACAGGTGGCACCTACAATGAGCAGTTCTTC. Encoded protein: CASSLTGGTYNEQFF.